Listed here are 4 T cell receptor beta chains from one sample, sequenced in a study of Graves' ophthalmopathy and Graves' hyperthyroidism. Transcripts of RNA were the source for amplifying TCR beta CDR3 regions. Second-round multiplex PCR came after first-round RT-PCR with HTBI primers. Using its own MiXCR run on the multiplex PCR reads, TCRdb lists one record per CDR3 protein. The sample carries over a million distinct CDR3 sequences, around a third recorded once. Material for sequencing was peripheral blood or thyroid tissue (not recorded which). These receptors were collected from an adult man with Graves' hyperthyroidism.

This clonotype was picked up many times. The chain combines TRBV5-1 with TRBJ2-7; D may be TRBD1 (6 bases). CDR1 is SGHRS, CDR2 YFSETQ, per germline. CDR3 length equals 13 residues. The ends were cut back, 5 bases at V and 0 bases at J, with 9 bases in the middle. CDR3 loop: CASRRDTSYEQYF. CDR3 nucleotide sequence: TGCGCCAGCAGAAGGGACACCTCCTACGAGCAGTACTTC.

The chain employs TRBV11-2 and TRBJ2-2; 8 nucleotides line up with TRBD2. V gave up 4 bases and J gave up 1 base; unmatched junction bases: 5. The germline gives CDR1 SGHAT, CDR2 FQNNGV. This CDR3 has 16 amino acids. The CDR3 region is CASSSSGGLNTGELFF. CDR3 coding DNA: TGTGCCAGCAGCTCCAGCGGGGGCTTGAACACCGGGGAGCTGTTTTTT.

This clonotype was counted between two and nine times. This rearrangement joins TRBV28 to TRBJ2-2; TRBD1 matches at 7 bases. Germline CDR1 is MDHEN and CDR2 is SYDVKM. The junction had 17 bases not matched to a gene; V was cut back by 6 bases and J by 7 bases. The CDR3 extends over 17 amino acids. CDR3 in amino acids: CASSTQSERGQVGELFF. In DNA form, the CDR3 reads TGTGCCAGCAGCACTCAAAGCGAGAGGGGGCAGGTCGGGGAGCTGTTTTTT.

This clonotype was seen a few times. This chain connects TRBV6-5 to TRBJ1-2; D call uncertain. The CDR3 loop spans 11 amino acids. Per the germline V gene, CDR1 is MNHEY and CDR2 is SVGAGI. The V gene lost 4 bases and the J gene lost 6 bases, with 6 bases spanning the gap. DNA of the CDR3: TGTGCCAGCAGTTCCGTCCATGGCTACACCTTC. This sequence encodes CASSSVHGYTF.